The 10 T cell receptor beta chains below were found in one sample sequenced in a study of molecular identifiers for immune sequencing clone quantification (dated by TCRdb to about 2018). The receptor library was made with PCR. The sequencing machine was a NextSeq 500. TCRdb trimmed the raw reads at Q25, called clones with MiXCR and kept productive beta chains. Each CDR3 protein appears once, grouped with its most common genes and DNA. This sample gives about 630,000 distinct CDR3 sequences in total; around 25% of them show up just once. The top ten hold around 0.78% of the sample. The sequenced sample consisted of naive CD8+ T cells from blood, with Jurkat cell RNA spiked in. Per the publication, the cell subset or site label means: FACS-sorted CD8+CD4-CCR7+CD45RA+ naive T cells. These receptors all come from a human donor in good health. Some libraries in this study had Jurkat cell RNA spiked in.

This clonotype has a count of ten or more. The gene calls are TRBV29-1 and TRBJ2-1, with a tentative D call TRBD2 (5 bases). V was shortened by 4 bases and J by 2 bases, with 12 bases between the two germline ends. CDR1 and CDR2 from the germline V gene are SQVTM and ANQGSEA. The CDR3 is 14 amino acids. The CDR3, as DNA: TGCAGCGTTGTCGGGGTAACGACCTACAATGAGCAGTTCTTC. Translating it yields CSVVGVTTYNEQFF.

This clonotype was observed a few times. The chain combines TRBV28 with TRBJ1-5, with TRBD1 matching over 9 bases. Losses at the gene ends were 6 bases for V and 5 bases for J; bases not matched to a gene: 5. The length of the CDR3 is 14 residues. Germline CDR1 and CDR2: MDHEN and SYDVKM. DNA for the CDR3: TGTGCCAGCAGCTCGTGGGACAGGGATCAGCCCCAGCATTTT. It yields the protein CASSSWDRDQPQHF.

About this clonotype itself: A much larger clone lies a single base off, so this may be a read error. The CDR3 sequence: CASSNPSIAGGFCEQYF. In DNA form, the CDR3 reads TGTGCCAGCAGTAATCCCAGTATAGCGGGGGGGTTCTGCGAGCAGTACTTC. The chain joins TRBV6-5 to TRBJ2-7; 11 nucleotides agree with TRBD2. V gave up 5 bases and J gave up 6 bases; unmatched junction bases: 15. Germline-derived CDR1 and CDR2 are MNHEY and SVGAGI. The CDR3 runs to 17 residues.

This clonotype appeared a few times. The chain is built from TRBV7-2 and TRBJ1-3; D gene ambiguous. Trimming took 2 bases from V and 2 from J, leaving 7 bases between them. Germline V CDR1 and CDR2: SGHTA, FQGNSA. CDR3 length: 14 residues. The CDR3, as DNA: TGTGCCAGCAGCTTACCGGGAACTGGAAACACCATATATTTT. This gives the protein CASSLPGTGNTIYF.

A remark on this clonotype: With a much larger clone just one base away, this may be a read error. The genes are TRBV4-1 and TRBJ2-7, with D uncertain. Germline-derived CDR1 and CDR2 are MGHRA and YSYEKL. This CDR3 comprises 16 residues. CDR3 coding DNA: TGCGCCAGCAGCCAAGAAGGGCAGATTGGATCCTACGTGCAGTACTTC. This codes for CASSQEGQIGSYVQYF.

The table lists this clonotype with a few counts. The chain uses TRBV11-2 and TRBJ2-5, with a weak D call TRBD1 (6 bases). The CDR3 loop spans 16 amino acids. Trimming stripped 1 base from V and 2 bases from J, with 14 bases between. Germline V gene sequence: CDR1 SGHAT, CDR2 FQNNGV. CDR3 bases: TGTGCCAGCAGCTTAGCCGGGACATACTTACAAGAGACCCAGTACTTC. This gives the protein CASSLAGTYLQETQYF.

The chain has TRBV12-3 or TRBV12-4 and TRBJ1-1; D possibly corresponds to TRBD1 (6 bases). This CDR3 is 15 amino acids long. V lost 5 bases and J 4 bases, leaving 17 bases between the germline ends. CDR3 sequence reads: CASSPQTGMITEAFF. CDR3 DNA sequence: TGTGCCAGCAGTCCTCAGACAGGAATGATCACTGAAGCTTTCTTT.

The chain links TRBV11-2 to TRBJ2-1; 11 bases are shared with TRBD2. The V and J ends lost 5 bases and 1 base, in that order; junction bases with no gene match: 4. The V gene's germline CDR1 is SGHAT and CDR2 FQNNGV. The CDR3 covers 16 residues. CDR3 in DNA: TGTGCCAGCAGCGTAACTAGCGGGGGTTCCTACAATGAGCAGTTCTTC. This sequence encodes CASSVTSGGSYNEQFF.

This clonotype was observed a handful of times. V usage is TRBV5-1 and J usage is TRBJ2-2; D may be TRBD2 (5 bases). The CDR3 is made up of 19 amino acids. Germline V CDR1 and CDR2: SGHRS, YFSETQ. V shed 6 bases and J shed 0 bases, with 24 bases lying between them. CDR3 region: CASNPGRGTYLTNTGELFF. The CDR3 DNA sequence: TGCGCCAGCAACCCCGGCCGGGGTACTTACCTCACGAACACCGGGGAGCTGTTTTTT.

This chain connects TRBV12-3 or TRBV12-4 to TRBJ2-7, with D possibly being TRBD1 or TRBD2 (5 bases each). V dropped 6 bases and J dropped 3 bases, with 18 bases sitting between them. The CDR3 sequence is 15 residues long. In DNA, the CDR3 is TGTGCCAGCAGCCCAGCCGGGGCAGGAGGCTACGAGCAGTACTTC. This codes for CASSPAGAGGYEQYF.